This T cell receptor (beta chain) came from a study of TIL therapy for anti-PD-1-resistant metastatic lung cancer. Study at large: Median tumor PD-L1 proportion score was about 6.6%. Study-wide findings and caveats: Infused TIL clonotypes partially replaced the baseline blood repertoire, then decayed over months.

To note about this clone: Its antigen remains unknown.

As for time point: pre-treatment sample, taken before nivolumab and TIL therapy. Adults with stage 4 NSCLC were enrolled in a phase I trial. The CDR3 covers 14 residues. The germline V gene encodes CDR1 LGHDT and CDR2 YNNKEL (reference sequence). V lost 4 bases, J lost 1 base, and 3 bases stayed unmatched. The immunoSEQ assay was v3. Each library reached 2 million or so read pairs, or roughly 4.5-6.5 million at deep level. Assay used: immunoSEQ multiplex PCR; TCRdb lists only in-frame clones, some missing. The data contain approximately 60,000 clones, roughly four fifths of them singletons. The sample here was blood, taken at baseline. The sequence came from a person aged 25-85 years with non-small cell lung cancer. The chain carries TRBV3-1 (or the pseudogene TRBV3-2) and TRBJ1-1, with 7 bases lining up with TRBD1. The chain's CDR3 is CASSRQGRNTEAFF. CDR3 bases: TGTGCCAGCAGCCGACAGGGAAGGAACACTGAAGCTTTCTTT.